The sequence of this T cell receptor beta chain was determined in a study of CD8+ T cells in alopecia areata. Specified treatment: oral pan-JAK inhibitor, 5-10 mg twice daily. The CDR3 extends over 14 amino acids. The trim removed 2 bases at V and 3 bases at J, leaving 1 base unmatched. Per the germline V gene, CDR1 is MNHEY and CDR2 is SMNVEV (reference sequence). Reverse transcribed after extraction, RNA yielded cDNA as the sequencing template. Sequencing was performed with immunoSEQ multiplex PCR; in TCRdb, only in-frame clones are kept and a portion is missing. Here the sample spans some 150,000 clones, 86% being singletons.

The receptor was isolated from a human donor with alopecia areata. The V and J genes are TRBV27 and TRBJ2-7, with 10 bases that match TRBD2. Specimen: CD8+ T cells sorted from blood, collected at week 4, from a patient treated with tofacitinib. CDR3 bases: TGTGCCAGCAGTTTAGTAGCGGGAGGCTACGAGCAGTACTTC. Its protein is CASSLVAGGYEQYF.